The 20 T cell receptor beta chains reported below all come from one sample, sequenced in a study of cytomegalovirus exposure and HLA in healthy donors. Assay: immunoSEQ multiplex PCR; the TCRdb copy retains only in-frame clones and omits some. Of over 150,000 clones listed, approximately 82% were seen once; the top ten hold 13%. Sequenced input: PBMCs. The receptor source for this set is a woman in her twenties or thirties in good health and CMV-seropositive.

The table lists this clone with a few counts. This chain joins TRBV19 and TRBJ1-2; D remains unclear. Trimming removed 8 bases at V and 2 bases at J, with 6 bases between. The CDR3 sequence is 11 residues long. In germline, CDR1 is LNHDA, CDR2 SQIVND (reference sequence). CDR3 coding DNA: TGTGCCAGTGAGCGGAACTATGGCTACACCTTC. Amino acid sequence: CASERNYGYTF.

The genes are TRBV6-5 and TRBJ1-2; no clear D gene. Germline CDR1 and CDR2: MNHEY and SVGAGI. Trimming cost V 0 bases and J 4 bases, with 9 bases left between them. The CDR3 has 14 residues. In DNA, the CDR3 is TGTGCCAGCAGTTACTCGGACGGACTCTATGGCTACACCTTC. Amino acids: CASSYSDGLYGYTF.

On this clone: The junction differs from germline at one of its ends, possibly a read error. This chain links TRBV7-7 with TRBJ2-1; D not resolved. Germline V gene lookup returns CDR1 SSHAT and CDR2 FNYEAQ (reference sequence). CDR3 length equals 13 residues. The CDR3 bases are TGTGCTAGCAGCTTAGACTCGTACAATGAGCAGTTCTTC. Its protein is CASSLDSYNEQFF.

The J gene is TRBJ2-1, the V gene TRBV10-2; TRBD2 matches 10 bases. The junction had 12 bases not matched to a gene; V was cut back by 5 bases and J by 5 bases. Germline values: CDR1 WSHSY, CDR2 SAAADI. This CDR3 has 17 residues. In DNA, the CDR3 is TGCGCCAGCAGTTTCTCGGAAGCGGGAGGGACAGACAATGAGCAGTTCTTC. Translating it yields CASSFSEAGGTDNEQFF.

The chain uses TRBV5-8 and TRBJ2-2; tentatively, D is TRBD2 (5 bases). Germline CDR1 SGHTS, CDR2 YDEGEE. Trimming pared 2 bases from V and 6 bases from J, leaving 8 bases between. CDR3 length: 13 residues. Written as DNA, the CDR3 is TGTGCCAGCAGCTTAAGAGGGCCCGGGGAGCTGTTTTTT. Protein product: CASSLRGPGELFF.

This clone showed up just once. This chain links TRBV5-6 with TRBJ1-5, with TRBD1 matching 8 bases. The CDR3 loop spans 15 amino acids. V gave up 0 bases and J gave up 1 base; unmatched junction bases: 0. The V gene's germline CDR1 is SGHDT and CDR2 YYEEEE. The CDR3 region has the DNA TGTGCCAGCAGCTTGGGACAGGGGAGCAATCAGCCCCAGCATTTT. It yields the protein CASSLGQGSNQPQHF.

This clone was detected only a few times. V usage is TRBV4-2 and J usage is TRBJ1-2; D uncertain. V lost 0 bases and J lost 7, with 15 bases in between. Per the germline V gene, CDR1 is LGHNA and CDR2 is YNFKEQ. This CDR3 contains 15 residues. CDR3 protein: CASSQDALVGSGYTF. The CDR3 nucleotides are TGTGCCAGCAGCCAAGATGCCCTAGTTGGGTCTGGCTACACCTTC.

The chain is built from TRBV5-1 and TRBJ1-1; 9 bases are shared with TRBD1. Germline CDR1 and CDR2: SGHRS and YFSETQ. This CDR3 has 16 residues. The V gene end was trimmed by 4 bases and the J gene end by 3 bases; junction bases not matched to a gene: 10. This CDR3 is CASSVTGGAGDTEAFF. The CDR3 DNA is TGCGCCAGCAGCGTGACAGGGGGTGCGGGAGACACTGAAGCTTTCTTT.

The chain links TRBV6-4 to TRBJ2-3, with D uncertain. V lost 4 bases and J lost 5, with 10 bases in between. CDR1 and CDR2 from the germline V gene are MRHNA and SNTAGT. This CDR3 has 13 amino acids. The CDR3, as DNA: TGTGCCAGCAGTGCGGAACCGGGAGATACGCAGTATTTT. It yields the protein CASSAEPGDTQYF.

The chain is built from TRBV2 and TRBJ1-2, with D unresolved. CDR1 and CDR2 from the germline V gene are SNHLY and FYNNEI. CDR3 length: 15 residues. V shed 2 bases and J shed 8 bases, with 18 bases lying between them. Here the CDR3 DNA reads TGTGCCAGCAGTGAATGGGTCAGGCCCACTGAGGGCTACACCTTC. Translation: CASSEWVRPTEGYTF.

The chain employs TRBV7-2 and TRBJ2-7; 8 bases are shared with TRBD1. J gave up 5 bases and V 5 bases, and 8 bases lay outside the gene matches. Germline CDR1 SGHTA, CDR2 FQGNSA. The CDR3 runs to 14 residues. The CDR3 region is CASSRGQAQHEQYF. The CDR3 DNA reads TGTGCCAGCAGCCGGGGACAGGCTCAACACGAGCAGTACTTC.

The rearrangement links TRBV4-2 to TRBJ2-6; 7 positions agree with TRBD1. The CDR3 has 17 residues. The V segment lost 2 bases and the J segment 0 bases; nucleotides outside the gene matches: 4. Looked up from germline, CDR1 is LGHNA and CDR2 is YNFKEQ. DNA for the CDR3: TGTGCCAGCAGCCAACGCTCAGGGGGCTCTGGGGCCAACGTCCTGACTTTC. Protein product: CASSQRSGGSGANVLTF.

V gene TRBV5-1 combines with J gene TRBJ1-3, with TRBD1 identical over 10 bases. Trimming cost V 4 bases and J 1 base; bases outside gene matches: 11. CDR1 is SGHRS, CDR2 YFSETQ, per germline. The length of the CDR3 is 18 residues. CDR3: CASSIAPGQGFSGNTIYF. The CDR3, as DNA: TGCGCCAGCAGCATCGCTCCGGGACAGGGGTTTTCTGGAAACACCATATATTTT.

V usage is TRBV5-1 and J usage is TRBJ2-1; D might be TRBD2 (6 bases). CDR1 and CDR2 from the germline V gene are SGHRS and YFSETQ. The CDR3 has 14 residues. The V and J ends lost 3 bases and 9 bases respectively, with 16 bases between them. The CDR3 loop is CASSWARGSGEQFF. The CDR3 DNA reads TGCGCCAGCAGCTGGGCCCGGGGGAGCGGTGAGCAGTTCTTC.

In regard to this clone: One end of the junction is discordant with germline, which a read error may explain. The chain recombines TRBV7-7 with TRBJ2-1; 9 nucleotides line up with TRBD1. Germline-derived CDR1 and CDR2 are SSHAT and FNYEAQ (reference sequence). This CDR3 is 15 amino acids long. For the CDR3, the DNA is TGTGCTAGCAGCTTAGGGAGGGACAGGGATAGTGAGCAGTTCTTC. This encodes CASSLGRDRDSEQFF.

This clone was counted a single time. The chain carries TRBV29-1 and TRBJ2-1, with 9 positions matching TRBD1. This CDR3 has 17 amino acids. The J segment lost 6 bases and the V segment lost 4 bases, leaving 16 bases of the junction unmatched. The germline V gene encodes CDR1 SQVTM and CDR2 ANQGSEA. CDR3 bases: TGCAGCGTTGGGCAGCGGGCGCGGACAGGGGTTAGCAATGAGCAGTTCTTC. It yields the protein CSVGQRARTGVSNEQFF.

This clone occurred a few times. CDR3 protein: CASSFSGEQYF. DNA for the CDR3: TGTGCCAGCAGCTTTTCCGGCGAGCAGTACTTC. The rearrangement links TRBV11-2 to TRBJ2-7, with D uncertain. There are 11 residues in the CDR3. The V end was cut by 3 bases, the J end by 6 bases, with 6 bases between. Germline CDR1 SGHAT, CDR2 FQNNGV.

The rearrangement links TRBV4-1 to TRBJ2-7, with D tentatively TRBD1 (6 bases). From germline, CDR1 is MGHRA and CDR2 YSYEKL. The V gene lost 5 bases and the J gene lost 6 bases, with 29 bases spanning the gap. This CDR3 is 18 amino acids long. The CDR3 loop reads CASSDGEALSDSLAEQYF. Written as DNA, the CDR3 is TGCGCCAGCAGCGATGGTGAAGCCCTGTCGGACAGTCTCGCCGAGCAGTACTTC.

In DNA, the CDR3 is TGTGCCAGCAGTCCGAGGCGGGTCGGCACTGAAGCTTTCTTT. Translation: CASSPRRVGTEAFF. J is TRBJ1-1 and V is TRBV6-5, with no clear D. Germline assignment: CDR1 MNHEY and CDR2 SVGAGI. The CDR3 extends over 14 amino acids. Trimming shortened V by 5 bases and J by 4 bases, and 14 bases separated the two germline ends.

CDR3 sequence reads: CASSVGAGVADTQYF. CDR3 DNA sequence: TGTGCCAGCAGCGTAGGGGCGGGAGTCGCAGATACGCAGTATTTT. The J gene is TRBJ2-3, the V gene TRBV9; 7 bases align to TRBD2. This CDR3 has 15 amino acids. Germline CDR1 is SGDLS and CDR2 is YYNGEE. The J segment lost 4 bases and the V segment lost 0 bases, leaving 5 bases of the junction unmatched.